A selection of T cell receptor beta chains follows, all from one sample in a study of blood T cell repertoires in COVID-19. Assay used: immunoSEQ multiplex PCR; TCRdb lists only in-frame clones, some missing. The sample yields more than 55,000 clones, around 80% seen once. The source material was peripheral blood. The receptors come from a woman aged 80 or older with acute or convalescent COVID-19. The CDR3 runs from the conserved cysteine through the conserved F or W. Fields, in order: clone size, J gene, V gene, D gene, CDR3 protein, CDR3 DNA. D genes are given only for firm matches. Not all rows give a size; the values are once, few, many and, for expanded clones, a class.

few	TRBJ1-5	TRBV2	.	CASSGQFYSNQPQHF	TGTGCCAGCAGTGGACAGTTTTATAGCAATCAGCCCCAGCATTTT
.	TRBJ2-7	TRBV7-2	.	CASSLGVPPAYEQYF	TGTGCCAGCAGCTTAGGAGTGCCCCCCGCCTACGAGCAGTACTTC
once	TRBJ2-2	TRBV19	TRBD2	CAADQGGGLFLGELFF	TGTGCCGCTGACCAAGGCGGGGGGCTGTTCTTAGGGGAGCTGTTTTTT
.	TRBJ1-2	TRBV12-3/TRBV12-4	.	CASRPTGNYGYTF	TGTGCCAGCAGACCCACAGGGAACTATGGCTACACCTTC
.	TRBJ1-1	TRBV18	TRBD1	CASSPPTGMDTEAFF	TGTGCCAGCTCACCACCGACAGGGATGGACACTGAAGCTTTCTTT
.	TRBJ2-2	TRBV25-1	.	CASSESVNSAVGELFF	TGTGCCAGCAGTGAATCCGTTAACAGTGCTGTCGGGGAGCTGTTTTTT
few	TRBJ2-5	TRBV6-2/TRBV6-3	TRBD2	CASSYGAGGGKETQYF	TGTGCCAGCAGTTACGGAGCGGGGGGAGGCAAAGAGACCCAGTACTTC
.	TRBJ1-5	TRBV6-5	TRBD1	CASRLTGEGNQPQHF	TGTGCCAGCAGGCTGACAGGGGAAGGCAATCAGCCCCAGCATTTT
.	TRBJ2-2	TRBV7-6	.	CASSDQGVHTGELFF	TGTGCCAGCAGCGACCAGGGCGTTCACACCGGGGAGCTGTTTTTT
few	TRBJ1-2	TRBV19	.	CASSVDRYGYTF	TGTGCCAGTAGTGTCGACAGATATGGCTACACCTTC
.	TRBJ1-5	TRBV7-8	TRBD1	CASSPRGSGQPQHF	TGTGCCAGCAGCCCCAGGGGGTCGGGCCAGCCCCAGCATTTT
.	TRBJ1-4	TRBV25-1	.	CASSKSGGEKLFF	TGTGCCAGCTCCAAAAGCGGGGGTGAAAAACTGTTTTTT
.	TRBJ2-7	TRBV9	.	CASSVDQEAYEQYF	TGTGCCAGCAGCGTTGATCAGGAGGCCTACGAGCAGTACTTC
few	TRBJ2-2	TRBV5-1	.	CASSLGVAGTGELFF	TGCGCCAGCAGCTTGGGAGTTGCGGGGACCGGGGAGCTGTTTTTT
.	TRBJ2-1	TRBV6-1	TRBD2	CASSEAPGGGALEQFF	TGTGCCAGCAGTGAAGCGCCTGGCGGGGGGGCCTTGGAGCAGTTCTTC
.	TRBJ1-3	TRBV3-1/TRBV3-2	.	CASSRVSTGSSGNTIYF	TGTGCCAGCAGCCGAGTTTCCACAGGAAGCTCTGGAAACACCATATATTTT
.	TRBJ2-7	TRBV6-6	TRBD1	CASSRPQGASYEQYF	TGTGCCAGCAGTCGTCCACAGGGGGCATCCTACGAGCAGTACTTC
.	TRBJ2-3	TRBV19	.	CASSISTPGEDTQYF	TGTGCCAGTAGTATCTCGACCCCTGGAGAAGATACGCAGTATTTT
.	TRBJ2-7	TRBV25-1	.	CASQSGGRKSYEQYF	TGTGCCAGCCAAAGTGGTGGCAGAAAGTCCTACGAGCAGTACTTC
.	TRBJ2-3	TRBV6-1	TRBD2	CASSEAHGGGGDTQYF	TGTGCCAGCAGTGAAGCTCACGGCGGGGGAGGGGATACGCAGTATTTT
.	TRBJ1-2	TRBV30	.	CAWDPTVGSNYGYTF	TGTGCCTGGGACCCGACAGTAGGCAGCAACTATGGCTACACCTTC
.	TRBJ1-5	TRBV19	TRBD1	CASSPQGGEQPQHF	TGTGCCAGTAGTCCACAGGGGGGCGAACAGCCCCAGCATTTT
.	TRBJ1-1	TRBV19	TRBD1	CASSIVPGQGVTEAFF	TGTGCCAGTAGTATAGTCCCGGGACAGGGGGTCACTGAAGCTTTCTTT
.	TRBJ2-3	TRBV29-1	TRBD2	CSVEIAGGPPTQYF	TGCAGCGTTGAAATAGCGGGGGGGCCGCCAACGCAGTATTTT
.	TRBJ1-1	TRBV25-1	TRBD1	CASRPGTGGSTEAFF	TGTGCCAGCAGGCCCGGGACAGGGGGGAGCACTGAAGCTTTCTTT
.	TRBJ1-1	TRBV19	.	CASSTMVHTEAFF	TGTGCCAGTTCTACCATGGTGCACACTGAAGCTTTCTTT